This is a list of T cell receptor beta chains from one sample in a study of OX40 agonist ivuxolimab in advanced cancers. Generated by immunoSEQ multiplex PCR, the TCRdb table keeps only in-frame clones and is missing some. The repertoire has tens of thousands of clones, approximately 90% of them found once; the top ten carry more than 4.5%. The input for sequencing was CD4+ or CD8+ T cells sorted from blood, taken in a trial of the OX40 agonist ivuxolimab. The receptors originated from an adult with an advanced solid tumor such as melanoma, head and neck, liver or kidney cancer. Each CDR3 is given with its conserved first and last residue. D genes are given only for firm matches. The size entry is marked missing in some rows and otherwise reads once, few, many or a size class.

len: 14
v_gene: TRBV28
j_gene: TRBJ2-7
d_gene: TRBD2
abundance: -
CDR3nt: TGTGCTAGCACTCCGGGACTAGCAGAATACGAGCAGTACTTC
CDR3aa: CASTPGLAEYEQYF

len: 15
v_gene: TRBV7-9
j_gene: TRBJ2-7
d_gene: -
abundance: -
CDR3nt: TGTGCCAGCAGCTTACAGGCGGACAGTACCTACGAGCAGTACTTC
CDR3aa: CASSLQADSTYEQYF

len: 18
v_gene: TRBV7-9
j_gene: TRBJ2-7
d_gene: TRBD1
abundance: -
CDR3nt: TGTGCCAGCAGCTCCTTTCGAACGACAGGGAAAGAGTACTACGAGCAGTACTTC
CDR3aa: CASSSFRTTGKEYYEQYF

len: 13
v_gene: TRBV19
j_gene: TRBJ1-1
d_gene: -
abundance: -
CDR3nt: TGTGCCAGTAGTCCGATGGGGAACACTGAAGCTTTCTTT
CDR3aa: CASSPMGNTEAFF

len: 12
v_gene: TRBV2
j_gene: TRBJ2-7
d_gene: -
abundance: -
CDR3nt: TGTGCCAGCCAAGTGGGGGGCGACGAGCAGTACTTC
CDR3aa: CASQVGGDEQYF

len: 15
v_gene: TRBV7-2
j_gene: TRBJ2-1
d_gene: -
abundance: -
CDR3nt: TGTGCCAGCAGCTGGGACCCTAGCTCCTACAATGAGCAGTTCTTC
CDR3aa: CASSWDPSSYNEQFF

len: 13
v_gene: TRBV29-1
j_gene: TRBJ1-1
d_gene: -
abundance: -
CDR3nt: TGCAGCGTTGGGGATGTTGTGAACACTGAAGCTTTCTTT
CDR3aa: CSVGDVVNTEAFF

len: 13
v_gene: TRBV5-8
j_gene: TRBJ2-1
d_gene: -
abundance: once
CDR3nt: TGTGCCAGCAGCTTCCTTTCCTACAATGAGCAGTTCTTC
CDR3aa: CASSFLSYNEQFF

len: 15
v_gene: TRBV7-2
j_gene: TRBJ2-7
d_gene: -
abundance: -
CDR3nt: TGTGCCAGCAGCTTATTAGGGAGTGGAGACTACGAGCAGTACTTC
CDR3aa: CASSLLGSGDYEQYF

len: 15
v_gene: TRBV7-9
j_gene: TRBJ1-1
d_gene: -
abundance: -
CDR3nt: TGTGCCAGCAGTTTTGACAGGCCCGCGGTTTCTGAAGCTTTCTTT
CDR3aa: CASSFDRPAVSEAFF

len: 15
v_gene: TRBV2
j_gene: TRBJ2-1
d_gene: -
abundance: -
CDR3nt: TGTGCCAGCAGTGAGATGGCAGGGGCTACTATTGAGCAGTTCTTC
CDR3aa: CASSEMAGATIEQFF

len: 17
v_gene: TRBV7-6
j_gene: TRBJ2-2
d_gene: TRBD2
abundance: -
CDR3nt: TGTGCCAGCAGCTTAGTGGCTAGCGGGGCCTACACCGGGGAGCTGTTTTTT
CDR3aa: CASSLVASGAYTGELFF

len: 15
v_gene: TRBV4-3
j_gene: TRBJ2-1
d_gene: -
abundance: once
CDR3nt: TGCGCCAGCAGCCAAGAGGGGACGGGCTACAATGAGCAGTTCTTC
CDR3aa: CASSQEGTGYNEQFF

len: 14
v_gene: TRBV7-9
j_gene: TRBJ2-7
d_gene: TRBD1
abundance: -
CDR3nt: TGTGCCAGCAGCTCACACAGGGGGTTCCACGAGCAGTACTTC
CDR3aa: CASSSHRGFHEQYF

len: 15
v_gene: TRBV27
j_gene: TRBJ1-5
d_gene: -
abundance: -
CDR3nt: TGTGCCAGCAGTTTAGTCTCCTCCGTCGTGCAGCCCCAGCATTTT
CDR3aa: CASSLVSSVVQPQHF

len: 15
v_gene: TRBV4-3
j_gene: TRBJ1-2
d_gene: -
abundance: -
CDR3nt: TGCGCCAGCAGCCCCTTGGGAGGGTCCAACTATGGCTACACCTTC
CDR3aa: CASSPLGGSNYGYTF

len: 12
v_gene: TRBV5-4
j_gene: TRBJ2-3
d_gene: -
abundance: -
CDR3nt: TGTGCCAGCAGCTACAAGGGGGATACGCAGTATTTT
CDR3aa: CASSYKGDTQYF

len: 15
v_gene: TRBV4-3
j_gene: TRBJ1-1
d_gene: -
abundance: -
CDR3nt: TGCGCCAGCAGCCAAGACATAACGGGGGACACTGAAGCTTTCTTT
CDR3aa: CASSQDITGDTEAFF

len: 15
v_gene: TRBV7-8
j_gene: TRBJ2-7
d_gene: -
abundance: -
CDR3nt: TGTGCCAGCAGCCCGCCCCTGGGGGCGGACTACGAGCAGTACTTC
CDR3aa: CASSPPLGADYEQYF

len: 14
v_gene: TRBV28
j_gene: TRBJ2-7
d_gene: -
abundance: -
CDR3nt: TGTGCCAGCAGTTTGTGGGGGGAAACCTACGAGCAGTACTTC
CDR3aa: CASSLWGETYEQYF

len: 14
v_gene: TRBV9
j_gene: TRBJ2-7
d_gene: TRBD2
abundance: -
CDR3nt: TGTGCCAGCAGCGTACTCGGGGGGTCCTACGAGCAGTACTTC
CDR3aa: CASSVLGGSYEQYF

len: 12
v_gene: TRBV5-4
j_gene: TRBJ2-7
d_gene: -
abundance: -
CDR3nt: TGTGCCAGCAGCTTGGGGGAAGGCGAGCAGTACTTC
CDR3aa: CASSLGEGEQYF

len: 16
v_gene: TRBV28
j_gene: TRBJ2-7
d_gene: -
abundance: -
CDR3nt: TGTGCCAGCAGTTCCCTTAAGGGGTCGTACTCCTACGAGCAGTACTTC
CDR3aa: CASSSLKGSYSYEQYF

len: 17
v_gene: TRBV4-1
j_gene: TRBJ2-1
d_gene: TRBD1
abundance: -
CDR3nt: TGCGCCAGCAGCCAAGTTTTGAGGCAGGGGGCGAGGAATGAGCAGTTCTTC
CDR3aa: CASSQVLRQGARNEQFF

len: 12
v_gene: TRBV5-8
j_gene: TRBJ2-7
d_gene: TRBD1
abundance: -
CDR3nt: TGTGCCAGCAGTTGGACAGGGAACGAGCAGTACTTC
CDR3aa: CASSWTGNEQYF

len: 14
v_gene: TRBV5-6
j_gene: TRBJ2-1
d_gene: -
abundance: -
CDR3nt: TGTGCCAGCAGCTTGCAGGGGCCCTACAATGAGCAGTTCTTC
CDR3aa: CASSLQGPYNEQFF

len: 19
v_gene: TRBV7-3
j_gene: TRBJ2-1
d_gene: TRBD2
abundance: once
CDR3nt: TGTGCCAGCAGCCCTTACCGCCTGACTAGCGGGGGGAGTTCCCATGAGCAGTTCTTC
CDR3aa: CASSPYRLTSGGSSHEQFF

len: 17
v_gene: TRBV7-2
j_gene: TRBJ2-1
d_gene: TRBD2
abundance: -
CDR3nt: TGTGCCAGCAGCTTATGGGAGGGGTCGGGCTCCTACAATGAGCAGTTCTTC
CDR3aa: CASSLWEGSGSYNEQFF

len: 16
v_gene: TRBV5-4
j_gene: TRBJ2-1
d_gene: TRBD1
abundance: -
CDR3nt: TGTGCCAGCAGCTTGGACACGGGACAGTTCTACAATGAGCAGTTCTTC
CDR3aa: CASSLDTGQFYNEQFF

len: 14
v_gene: TRBV27
j_gene: TRBJ1-2
d_gene: -
abundance: -
CDR3nt: TGTGCCAGCAGTTTATCGCTGGGGAACTATGGCTACACCTTC
CDR3aa: CASSLSLGNYGYTF

len: 14
v_gene: TRBV5-1
j_gene: TRBJ1-2
d_gene: -
abundance: once
CDR3nt: TGCGCCAGCAGTCCCCGGACAGTTCTCTATGGCTACACCTTC
CDR3aa: CASSPRTVLYGYTF

len: 19
v_gene: TRBV28
j_gene: TRBJ2-1
d_gene: -
abundance: once
CDR3nt: TGTGCCAGCCATCCACTCGAATCCGGGACCAGGAGGGCCTACAATGAGCAGTTCTTC
CDR3aa: CASHPLESGTRRAYNEQFF

len: 15
v_gene: TRBV4-3
j_gene: TRBJ1-2
d_gene: TRBD1
abundance: -
CDR3nt: TGCGCCAGCAGCCAAAATCAGGGGGCAGACTATGGCTACACCTTC
CDR3aa: CASSQNQGADYGYTF

len: 13
v_gene: TRBV6-1
j_gene: TRBJ2-1
d_gene: -
abundance: -
CDR3nt: TGTGCCAGCAGTTGGAGGCAAGGGAATGAGCAGTTCTTC
CDR3aa: CASSWRQGNEQFF

len: 16
v_gene: TRBV19
j_gene: TRBJ2-4
d_gene: -
abundance: -
CDR3nt: TGTGCCAGTAGTATAATCTCCAGGGCCGCTAAAAACATTCAGTACTTC
CDR3aa: CASSIISRAAKNIQYF

len: 15
v_gene: TRBV9
j_gene: TRBJ2-2
d_gene: -
abundance: -
CDR3nt: TGTGCCAGCAGCGTATCGGGGCGCGGCACCGGGGAGCTGTTTTTT
CDR3aa: CASSVSGRGTGELFF

len: 15
v_gene: TRBV10-3
j_gene: TRBJ2-2
d_gene: TRBD1
abundance: -
CDR3nt: TGTGCCATCAGATTGGACAGGCCGAACACCGGGGAGCTGTTTTTT
CDR3aa: CAIRLDRPNTGELFF

len: 17
v_gene: TRBV9
j_gene: TRBJ2-2
d_gene: TRBD2
abundance: -
CDR3nt: TGTGCCAGCAGCGTAGCGGGGCTAGCGGTTAACACCGGGGAGCTGTTTTTT
CDR3aa: CASSVAGLAVNTGELFF

len: 13
v_gene: TRBV11-3
j_gene: TRBJ1-4
d_gene: TRBD1
abundance: -
CDR3nt: TGTGCCAGCCCGGACAGGGTGAGCGAAAAACTGTTTTTT
CDR3aa: CASPDRVSEKLFF